The next 8 T cell receptor beta chains were all read from a single sample in a study of T cell changes during pregnancy in multiple sclerosis. Clones were read by immunoSEQ multiplex PCR, and TCRdb kept only the in-frame ones, dropping some. The sample holds about 17,000 clones; 88% are singletons and the top ten take over 9.5%. The input for sequencing was CD8+ T cells from peripheral blood mononuclear cells, taken after pregnancy. The receptors here all came from a female donor in good health, enrolled as a control in a pregnancy study.

The genes are TRBV7-8 and TRBJ1-2; D gene unclear. The germline V and J ends were trimmed by 1 base and 2 bases, with 17 bases remaining between them. Germline lookup yields CDR1 SGHVS and CDR2 FQNEAQ. The CDR3 covers 17 residues. CDR3 protein: CASSLVPERGVNYGYTF. The CDR3 coding sequence is TGTGCCAGCAGCTTAGTCCCGGAAAGAGGAGTGAACTATGGCTACACCTTC.

The genes are TRBV7-9 and TRBJ2-4; D perhaps matches TRBD2 (6 bases). V was clipped by 3 bases and J by 0 bases, with 9 bases between them. Germline values: CDR1 SEHNR, CDR2 FQNEAQ (reference sequence). This CDR3 has 15 amino acids. The CDR3 DNA reads TGTGCCAGCAGCTTCCCGGGACTAGCCAAAAACATTCAGTACTTC. The encoded protein is CASSFPGLAKNIQYF.

The chain links TRBV15 to TRBJ2-3; 8 bases map to TRBD1. The CDR3 is made up of 17 amino acids. Losses at the gene ends were 0 bases for V and 3 bases for J; bases not matched to a gene: 8. The germline gives CDR1 LNHNV, CDR2 YYDKDF (reference sequence). Here the CDR3 reads CATSRDYGTGTTDTQYF. In DNA, the CDR3 is TGTGCCACCAGCAGAGATTATGGGACAGGAACTACAGATACGCAGTATTTT. Supplemented by reference TRBV15 and TRBJ2-3, the full variable domain reads DAMVIQNPRYQVTQFGKPVTLSCSQTLNHNVMYWYQQKSSQAPKLLFHYYDKDFNNEADTPDNFQSRRPNTSFCFLDIRSPGLGDTAMYLCATSRDYGTGTTDTQYFGPGTRLTVL.

Judged by abundance, this clone is large. CDR3: CAWSVPAGRRTEAFF. CDR3 in DNA: TGTGCCTGGAGTGTACCGGCGGGGAGAAGGACTGAAGCTTTCTTT. V and J are TRBV30 and TRBJ1-1, with D uncertain. The germline V gene encodes CDR1 GTSNPN and CDR2 SVGIG (reference sequence). V dropped 0 bases and J dropped 5 bases, with 16 bases sitting between them. The CDR3 runs 15 residues.

The CDR3 protein is CATAGNTEAFF. The CDR3 DNA sequence: TGTGCCACGGCGGGAAACACTGAAGCTTTCTTT. This chain links TRBV19 with TRBJ1-1; D unresolved. Trimming took off 10 bases at V and 2 bases at J, with 8 bases between the two ends. The CDR3 consists of 11 residues. Germline values: CDR1 LNHDA, CDR2 SQIVND (reference sequence).

The V and J genes are TRBV27 and TRBJ2-5; D not certain. The CDR3 spans 11 residues. Trimming pared 3 bases from V and 5 bases from J, leaving 4 bases between. Germline CDR1 and CDR2: MNHEY and SMNVEV (reference sequence). The CDR3 here is CASSLGETQYF. The CDR3 nucleotides read TGTGCCAGCAGTTTGGGCGAGACCCAGTACTTC.

The chain recombines TRBV10-2 with TRBJ1-1; TRBD1 agrees at 8 bases. V lost 1 base, J lost 0 bases, and 10 bases stayed unmatched. The CDR3 is 18 residues long. Germline CDR1 and CDR2: WSHSY and SAAADI. The DNA for the CDR3 is TGCGCCAGCAGTGAGTGGTCGGGACAGGTGGTAATGAACACTGAAGCTTTCTTT. Translating it yields CASSEWSGQVVMNTEAFF.

J is TRBJ2-7 and V is TRBV29-1; 7 nucleotides align to TRBD2. CDR1 and CDR2 (germline): SQVTM, ANQGSEA. V was clipped by 6 bases and J by 4 bases; unmatched bases: 12. The CDR3 covers 14 residues. CDR3 nucleotides: TGCAGCGTCGGACCTAGCGGTACACCATACGAGCAGTACTTC. It specifies CSVGPSGTPYEQYF.